This record looks at one T cell receptor beta chain sequence and its context. V was clipped by 3 bases and J by 5 bases, with 12 bases between them. The CDR3 is made up of 14 amino acids. Germline V gene sequence: CDR1 WSHSY, CDR2 SAAADI. The sample originates from a study of T cells in Graves' hyperthyroidism and ophthalmopathy. Overall study context: Sampling of peripheral blood happened at initial diagnosis, prior to any treatment.

TCR beta CDR3 sequences were amplified from RNA transcripts. The HTBI primer set served for first-round RT-PCR of the TCR CDR3. TCRdb reprocessed the multiplex PCR reads via MiXCR and lists one record per CDR3 protein. Of about 530,000 distinct CDR3 sequences in the sample, about 15% were seen once. Using around 10 ml of fresh peripheral blood, PBMCs were prepared. The chain is built from TRBV10-2 and TRBJ2-3, with D unresolved. The clonotype was recovered from a young woman with Graves' ophthalmopathy. The sample consisted of blood. The CDR3 bases are TGCGCCAGCAGTGAAACCGCTACGTTAGATACGCAGTATTTT. Translation: CASSETATLDTQYF.